The present entry profiles one T cell receptor (beta chain) with its context. Its antigen is unidentified. The data are from a study of T cells in tuberculosis. Turning to the study itself: The T cells targeted glucose monomycolate, a mycobacterial lipid, via CD1B. Notes on the study in general: Active tuberculosis alpha repertoires lay closer to GMM-specific TCRs than controls'. Selection depended on which cryopreserved specimens were available.

Sequencing used immunoSEQ multiplex PCR; TCRdb keeps in-frame clones, though not all of them. The repertoire holds under 50,000 clones, roughly 95% seen once, with approximately 4.3% in the top ten. V dropped 5 bases and J dropped 6 bases, with 26 bases sitting between them. Germline CDR1 MDHEN, CDR2 SYDVKM. The CDR3 is made up of 18 amino acids. The time point denotes: new active TB diagnosis, blood taken before or within 7 days of starting treatment. The sequences come from PBMCs, collected at tuberculosis diagnosis. J is TRBJ1-3 and V is TRBV28, with a possible D match to TRBD1 (6 bases). The sequence was obtained from an adult with tuberculosis. The CDR3 coding sequence is TGTGCCAGCAGTCCCGAACGGGGGGGCTTGAGTCCGGAAAACACCATATATTTT. Its protein is CASSPERGGLSPENTIYF.